A selection of T cell receptor beta chains follows, all from one sample in a study of breast tumors, draining lymph nodes, adjacent tissues. MiXCR, run by TCRdb on the multiplex PCR reads, gives a single entry per CDR3 protein. This table has some 230,000 distinct CDR3 sequences, roughly a third appearing once. Source material: axillary lymph node tissue. These receptors were obtained from a female donor with breast cancer. Some clones in this sample may be carry-over from other donors' samples. The CDR3 runs from the conserved cysteine through the conserved F or W. A D gene is named only where the DNA matches it firmly. Clone size is not always given. Where it is, it says once, few, many or a class for expanded clones.

J,D,size,V,CDR3,DNA
TRBJ2-3,TRBD2,many,TRBV20-1,CSTLAGSTDTQYF,TGCAGTACTCTAGCGGGAAGCACAGATACGCAGTATTTT
TRBJ2-4,NA,many,TRBV2,CASRVYPGKAKNIQYF,TGTGCCAGCAGAGTTTATCCGGGGAAAGCCAAAAACATTCAGTACTTC
TRBJ1-1,TRBD1,few,TRBV2,CASSELVAGGTEAFF,TGTGCCAGCAGTGAATTGGTGGCAGGGGGCACTGAAGCTTTCTTT
TRBJ2-5,TRBD1,NA,TRBV7-3,CASSSTGGSQEAQYF,TGTGCCAGCAGCTCGACAGGGGGCTCTCAAGAGGCCCAGTACTTC
TRBJ2-1,NA,NA,TRBV19,CASSTGLPNEQFF,TGTGCCAGTAGTACGGGACTTCCCAATGAGCAGTTCTTC
TRBJ2-5,NA,many,TRBV5-1,CASSLAGQGETQYF,TGTGCCAGCAGCCTAGCCGGCCAGGGAGAGACCCAGTACTTC
TRBJ2-2,NA,many,TRBV2,CASSEIRGTGELFF,TGTGCCAGCAGTGAAATACGGGGCACCGGGGAGCTGTTTTTT
TRBJ1-6,NA,NA,TRBV7-3,CASSLFKILTLHF,TGTGCCAGCAGCTTATTTAAGATACTCACCCTCCACTTT
TRBJ2-7,NA,many,TRBV7-2,CASSPGVAEQYF,TGTGCCAGCAGCCCCGGGGTTGCCGAGCAGTACTTC
TRBJ2-5,TRBD2,many,TRBV12-5,CASGLVHRGGGETQYF,TGTGCTAGTGGTTTGGTACATCGGGGGGGAGGAGAGACCCAGTACTTC
TRBJ2-7,TRBD2,many,TRBV20-1,CSASAGTSGRYEQYF,TGCAGTGCCTCTGCCGGGACTAGCGGGAGATACGAGCAGTACTTC
TRBJ2-2,NA,NA,TRBV18,CASSPRDRELFF,TGTGCCAGCTCACCACGAGACCGGGAGCTGTTTTTT
TRBJ2-7,NA,many,TRBV7-2,CASSLAERSPNYEQYF,TGTGCCAGCAGCTTAGCTGAAAGAAGTCCGAACTACGAGCAGTACTTC
TRBJ2-3,TRBD1,once,TRBV6-1,CASSATGQGVVLLGTDTQYF,TGTGCCAGCAGTGCAACGGGACAGGGAGTGGTATTATTAGGGACAGATACGCAGTATTTT
TRBJ1-6,NA,NA,TRBV20-1,CSAPGGGTSPLHF,TGCAGTGCCCCGGGTGGGGGGACGTCACCCCTCCACTTT
TRBJ1-4,NA,NA,TRBV20-1,CSARNQEEKLFF,TGCAGTGCTAGAAATCAGGAGGAAAAACTGTTTTTT
TRBJ2-5,NA,few,TRBV6-2/TRBV6-3,CASTVEGGRETQYF,TGTGCCAGCACCGTGGAGGGGGGGAGGGAGACCCAGTACTTC
TRBJ2-1,TRBD1,many,TRBV29-1,CSETGTASYNEQFF,TGCAGCGAAACAGGGACAGCCTCCTACAATGAGCAGTTCTTC
TRBJ1-2,TRBD1,many,TRBV7-2,CASSSRGGTGPHGYGYTF,TGTGCCAGCAGCTCAAGAGGGGGGACAGGTCCACATGGCTATGGCTACACCTTC
TRBJ1-4,NA,NA,TRBV7-3,CASCESGGRSNEKLFF,TGTGCCAGCTGTGAGAGCGGGGGACGGTCTAATGAAAAACTGTTTTTT
TRBJ2-3,NA,many,TRBV18,CASSPVQGGTDTQYF,TGTGCCAGCTCACCGGTACAGGGGGGGACAGATACGCAGTATTTT
TRBJ2-7,NA,NA,TRBV6-1,CASSEKQYFYEQYF,TGTGCCAGCAGTGAAAAACAATACTTCTACGAGCAGTACTTC
TRBJ1-5,NA,many,TRBV12-5,CASALTVNQPQHF,TGTGCTAGTGCCCTGACGGTCAATCAGCCCCAGCATTTT
TRBJ2-5,TRBD2,many,TRBV19,CASNQLAGNQETQYF,TGTGCCAGTAACCAACTAGCGGGGAACCAAGAGACCCAGTACTTC
TRBJ2-2,NA,NA,TRBV28,CASRESGAGKTGELFF,TGTGCCAGCAGGGAGTCCGGAGCAGGGAAGACCGGGGAGCTGTTTTTT
TRBJ2-7,TRBD1,many,TRBV20-1,CSAGLADRDYEQYF,TGCAGTGCCGGACTTGCGGACAGGGACTACGAGCAGTACTTC
TRBJ2-7,TRBD1,many,TRBV12-5,CASGQGQRYEQYF,TGTGCTAGTGGTCAGGGACAGCGCTACGAGCAGTACTTC
TRBJ1-1,NA,NA,TRBV11-1,CASSLSEDTEAFF,TGTGCCAGCAGCTTATCAGAGGACACTGAAGCTTTCTTT
TRBJ2-1,NA,many,TRBV2,CASSEIFGFYEQFF,TGTGCCAGCAGTGAGATTTTTGGTTTCTATGAGCAGTTCTTC